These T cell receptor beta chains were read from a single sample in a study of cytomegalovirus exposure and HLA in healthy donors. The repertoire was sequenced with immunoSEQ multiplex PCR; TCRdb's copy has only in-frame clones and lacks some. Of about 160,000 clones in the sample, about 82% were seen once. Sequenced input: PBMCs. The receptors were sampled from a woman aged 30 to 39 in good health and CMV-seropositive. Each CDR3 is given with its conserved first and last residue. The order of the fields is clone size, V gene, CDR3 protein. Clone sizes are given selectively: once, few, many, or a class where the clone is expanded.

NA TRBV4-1 CASSQDWGHYGYTF
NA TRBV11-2 CASSLFNNEQFF
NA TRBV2 CASSEFRLEANYGYTF
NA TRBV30 CAWSVQRTSGRTDTQYF
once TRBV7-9 CSSSLVREAFF
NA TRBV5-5 CASSSGQGSAFYGYTF
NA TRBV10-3 CAISDSGTVTKSAQHF
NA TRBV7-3 CASSLGASGGPDTQYF
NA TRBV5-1 CASSRQTLGQSYEQYF
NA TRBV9 CASSPGTGHFYGYTF
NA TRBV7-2 CASSYIGPASEQYF
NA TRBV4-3 CASSQRFRNTEAFF
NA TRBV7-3 CASSSLAADTGELFF
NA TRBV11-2 CASSLDLTVSSYNEQFF
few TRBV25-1 CASSEYHRNYGYTF
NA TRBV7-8 CASHNNYGYTF
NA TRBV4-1 CASSPRSGLELDTQYF
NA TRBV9 CASTLSSGNYGYTF
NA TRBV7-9 CASSSSRTSGAYNEQFF
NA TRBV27 CASRRGTVNAGGYTF
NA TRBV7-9 CASTTRGGGAFYNEQFF
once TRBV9 CASSVVSGGAGDTQYF
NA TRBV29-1 CSVAGFYNEQFF
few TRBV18 CASSPPSVASSGNTIYF
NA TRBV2 CASRVTGSTEAFF
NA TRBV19 CASSTLQGIVFGELFF
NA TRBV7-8 CASSLVGTSGYTDTQYF
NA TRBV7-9 CASSPRPLRVGYTF
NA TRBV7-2 CASSSGRGNEQFF
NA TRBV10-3 CAISESLAAEQYF
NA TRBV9 CASSVAVGRGGDTQYF
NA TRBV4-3 CASSQYGLAIDEQFF
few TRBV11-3 CASSPSRGQETQYF
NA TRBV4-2 CASSPNPKRGRTDTQYF
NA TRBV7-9 CASSLWLAGHNEQFF
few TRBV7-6 CASSLTGNTDTQYF
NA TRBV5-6 CASSYTGPTDTQYF
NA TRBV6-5 CASSYSGSGENIQYF
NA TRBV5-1 CASSLSPGSYEQYF
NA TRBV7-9 CASSLGLGQRYNEQFF
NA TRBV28 CASSSRLAKTQYF
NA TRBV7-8 CASSQTTGMGSGNTIYF
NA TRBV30 CAWSGGTGRAFF
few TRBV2 CASSRGADELPLHF
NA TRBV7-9 CASSFPMDSSSGNTIYF
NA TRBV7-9 CASSPLGGSEAFF
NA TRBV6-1 CASSEGDRGYEQYF
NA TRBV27 CASGGGDEQYF
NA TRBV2 CASSERGGMNTEAFF